This TCR beta chain was recovered during a study of blood T cell repertoires in COVID-19 (dated by TCRdb to about 2020). Concerning the study at large: Samples covering the acute and convalescent phases of COVID-19 were provided by collaborators in the United States, Italy and Spain. The material from the prospective study consisted of cDNA or gDNA derived from T cells, B-cell-depleted T cells, or PBMCs. Subjects who had been exposed to COVID-19, were actively infected with it, or had recovered from it provided the deeply sampled blood TCRbeta repertoires that made up the dataset. A freely available public database, intended as a resource for researchers studying the immune response to SARS-CoV-2, is where the repertoires were released. The samples were drawn from the first 160 participants of the ongoing ImmuneRACE study and from 950 to 1,500 subjects provided by 6 global collaborators. A de-identified subject ID, COVID-19 status, age in years and sex were almost always included in the sample metadata. HLA class I and class II types, where available, came from metadata supplied by the sample provider rather than from assay-based typing. The full study reports these points: Clinical and demographic metadata were provided uncurated, with the amount varying by source and participant.

Details on this clone: Its antigen is currently not known. Base qualities were left out, and no much larger clone turns up one base away.

TCRbeta CDR3 regions were amplified from genomic DNA by means of the immunoSEQ Assay, a bias-controlled multiplex PCR. In the paper's pipeline: Within the assay, amplification of reference gene primers was used to estimate how many nucleated cells each sample contained. To quantify the absolute abundance of each unique TCRbeta CDR3 rearrangement, sequence reads were collapsed and filtered. Productive Simpson clonality was computed per sample as the square root of Simpson's diversity index over productive rearrangements. In its TCRdb copy, this immuneACCESS table keeps in-frame sequences only and misses some clones. Where compared with another copy, unresolved V genes explain less than half of these, and the others have no known cause. The DNA gave D and trimming, while V, J and clone size come from that table. The sample profile shows roughly 160,000 clones; approximately 86% of them were found once. The leading ten clones occupy under 0.65% of the sample.

At one collaborating source in Seattle, patients were enrolled during active infection and were followed longitudinally through the course of disease. Collaborating institutions collected whole blood in K2EDTA tubes following their own protocols. For TCRbeta analysis, collaborators shipped samples in one of three forms: frozen whole blood, isolated PBMCs, or DNA extracted from either of those sample types. The CDR1 and CDR2 encoded by the germline V gene are MNHEY and SVGEGT. From its cysteine to its phenylalanine, the CDR3 spans 14 amino acids. This entry keeps only the CDR3 DNA: 42 bases, framed from base 1. The V and J ends are trimmed by 2 bases and 1 base, leaving 9 bases between them.

The sequence came from a man aged 60 to 69 with COVID-19, enrolled during active disease. The V and J genes are TRBV6-2 or TRBV6-3 and TRBJ2-7; the D segment could be TRBD1, given 6 matching bases. Sequencing was done on a sample of peripheral blood. CDR3 protein: CASSYSRGSYEQYF. The DNA is TGTGCCAGCAGTTACAGCAGGGGATCCTACGAGCAGTACTTC.